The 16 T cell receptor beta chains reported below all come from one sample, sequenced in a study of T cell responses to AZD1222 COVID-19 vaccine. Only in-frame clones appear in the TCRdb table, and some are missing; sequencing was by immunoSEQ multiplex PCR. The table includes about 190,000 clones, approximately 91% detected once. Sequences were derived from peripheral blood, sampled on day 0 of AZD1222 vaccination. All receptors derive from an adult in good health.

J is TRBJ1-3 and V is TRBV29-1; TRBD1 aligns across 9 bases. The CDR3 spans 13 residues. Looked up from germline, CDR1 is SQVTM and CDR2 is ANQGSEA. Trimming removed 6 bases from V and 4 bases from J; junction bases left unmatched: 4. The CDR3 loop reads CSVDGTGGNTIYF. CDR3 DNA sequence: TGCAGCGTAGACGGGACAGGGGGAAACACCATATATTTT.

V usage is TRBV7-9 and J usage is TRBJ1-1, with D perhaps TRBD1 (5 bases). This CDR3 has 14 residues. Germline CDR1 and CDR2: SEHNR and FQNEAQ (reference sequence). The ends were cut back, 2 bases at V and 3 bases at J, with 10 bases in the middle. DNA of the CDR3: TGTGCCAGCAGCTTATTCGCGGGGCACACTGAAGCTTTCTTT. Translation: CASSLFAGHTEAFF.

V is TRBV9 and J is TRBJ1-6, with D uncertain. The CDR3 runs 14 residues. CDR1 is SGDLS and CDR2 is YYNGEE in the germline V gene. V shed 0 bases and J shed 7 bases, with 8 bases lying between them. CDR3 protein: CASSVDPGNSPLHF. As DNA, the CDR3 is TGTGCCAGCAGCGTAGACCCGGGGAATTCACCCCTCCACTTT.

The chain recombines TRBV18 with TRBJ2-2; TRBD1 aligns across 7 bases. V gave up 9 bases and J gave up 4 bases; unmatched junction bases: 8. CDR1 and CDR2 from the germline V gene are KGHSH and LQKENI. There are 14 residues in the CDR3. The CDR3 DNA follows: TGTGCCAGTTCGACAGGGAAGGGCACCGGGGAGCTGTTTTTT. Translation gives CASSTGKGTGELFF.

The CDR3 reads CASSISGVGVDRGYTF. The CDR3 DNA is TGTGCCAGTAGTATATCGGGCGTCGGGGTGGATCGGGGCTACACCTTC. The chain employs TRBV19 and TRBJ1-2; D is ambiguous. Germline CDR1 LNHDA, CDR2 SQIVND (reference sequence). Trimming removed 2 bases from V and 8 bases from J, with 21 bases in between. The CDR3 extends over 16 amino acids.

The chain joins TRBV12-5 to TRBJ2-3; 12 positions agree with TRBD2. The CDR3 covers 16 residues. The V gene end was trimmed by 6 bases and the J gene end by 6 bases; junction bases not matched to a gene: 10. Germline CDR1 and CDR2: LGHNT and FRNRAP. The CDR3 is CASGPSRLAGADTQYF. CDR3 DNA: TGTGCTAGTGGGCCCTCCAGACTAGCGGGAGCGGATACGCAGTATTTT.

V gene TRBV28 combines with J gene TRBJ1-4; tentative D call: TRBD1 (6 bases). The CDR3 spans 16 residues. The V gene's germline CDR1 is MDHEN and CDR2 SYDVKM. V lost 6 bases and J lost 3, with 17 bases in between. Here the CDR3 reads CASSPTQGAANEKLFF. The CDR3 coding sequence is TGTGCCAGCAGCCCGACACAGGGCGCAGCTAATGAAAAACTGTTTTTT.

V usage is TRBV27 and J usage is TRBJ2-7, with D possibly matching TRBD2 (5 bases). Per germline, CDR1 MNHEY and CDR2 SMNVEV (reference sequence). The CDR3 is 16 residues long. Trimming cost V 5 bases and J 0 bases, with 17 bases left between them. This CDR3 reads CASSPSRGGRSYEQYF. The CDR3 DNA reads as TGTGCCAGCAGTCCCTCCCGTGGAGGACGCTCCTACGAGCAGTACTTC.

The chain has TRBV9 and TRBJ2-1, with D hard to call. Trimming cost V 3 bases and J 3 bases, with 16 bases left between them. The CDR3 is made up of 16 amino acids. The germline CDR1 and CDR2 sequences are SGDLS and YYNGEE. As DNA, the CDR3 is TGTGCCAGCAGCGAAGGCCCCGGAGTACTCTACAATGAGCAGTTCTTC. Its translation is CASSEGPGVLYNEQFF.

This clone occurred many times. The CDR3 loop is CASSQYPGELFF. The CDR3 nucleotides read TGTGCCAGCAGCCAATACCCCGGGGAGCTGTTTTTT. The chain carries TRBV3-1 (or the pseudogene TRBV3-2) and TRBJ2-2; D unclear. There are 12 residues in the CDR3. CDR1 is LGHDT and CDR2 is YNNKEL in the germline V gene (reference sequence). Deletions cut 2 bases from V and 6 bases from J, with 4 bases between.

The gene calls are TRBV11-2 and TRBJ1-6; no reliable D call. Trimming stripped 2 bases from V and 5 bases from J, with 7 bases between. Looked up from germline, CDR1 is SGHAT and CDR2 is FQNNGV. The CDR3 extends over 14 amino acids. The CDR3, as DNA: TGTGCCAGCAGCTTAACCAGCAATAATTCACCCCTCCACTTT. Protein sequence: CASSLTSNNSPLHF.

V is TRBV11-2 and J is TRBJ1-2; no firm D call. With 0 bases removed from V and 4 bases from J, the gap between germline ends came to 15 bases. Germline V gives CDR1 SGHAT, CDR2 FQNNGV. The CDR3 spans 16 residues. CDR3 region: CASSLESAGSSYGYTF. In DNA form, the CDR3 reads TGTGCCAGCAGCTTAGAATCGGCGGGCAGCTCCTATGGCTACACCTTC.

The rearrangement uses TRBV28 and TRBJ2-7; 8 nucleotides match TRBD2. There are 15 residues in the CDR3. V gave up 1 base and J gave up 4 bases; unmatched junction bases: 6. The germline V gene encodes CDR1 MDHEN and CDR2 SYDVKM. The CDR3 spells CASSLSGGRLYEQYF. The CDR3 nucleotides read TGTGCCAGCAGTTTATCGGGGGGGCGCCTTTACGAGCAGTACTTC.

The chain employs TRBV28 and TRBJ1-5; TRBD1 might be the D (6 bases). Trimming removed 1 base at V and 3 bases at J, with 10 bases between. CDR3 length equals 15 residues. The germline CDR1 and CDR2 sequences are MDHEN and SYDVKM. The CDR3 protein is CASSLLGGDNQPQHF. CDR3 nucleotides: TGTGCCAGCAGTTTATTAGGGGGTGACAATCAGCCCCAGCATTTT. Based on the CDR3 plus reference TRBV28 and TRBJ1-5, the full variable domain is DVKVTQSSRYLVKRTGEKVFLECVQDMDHENMFWYRQDPGLGLRLIYFSYDVKMKEKGDIPEGYSVSREKKERFSLILESASTNQTSMYLCASSLLGGDNQPQHFGDGTRLSIL.

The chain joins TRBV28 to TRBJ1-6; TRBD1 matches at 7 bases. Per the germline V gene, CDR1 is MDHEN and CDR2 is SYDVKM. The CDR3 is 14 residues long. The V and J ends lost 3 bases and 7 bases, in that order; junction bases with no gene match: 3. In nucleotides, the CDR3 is TGTGCCAGCAGTTTGCAGACAGGGAATTCACCCCTCCACTTT. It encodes CASSLQTGNSPLHF.

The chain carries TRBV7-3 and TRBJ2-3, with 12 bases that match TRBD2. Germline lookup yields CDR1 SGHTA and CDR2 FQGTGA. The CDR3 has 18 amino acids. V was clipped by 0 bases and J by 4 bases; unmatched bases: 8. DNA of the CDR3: TGTGCCAGCAGCTTAACGCCTAGCGGGAGGGCCGGGGCAGATACGCAGTATTTT. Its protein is CASSLTPSGRAGADTQYF.